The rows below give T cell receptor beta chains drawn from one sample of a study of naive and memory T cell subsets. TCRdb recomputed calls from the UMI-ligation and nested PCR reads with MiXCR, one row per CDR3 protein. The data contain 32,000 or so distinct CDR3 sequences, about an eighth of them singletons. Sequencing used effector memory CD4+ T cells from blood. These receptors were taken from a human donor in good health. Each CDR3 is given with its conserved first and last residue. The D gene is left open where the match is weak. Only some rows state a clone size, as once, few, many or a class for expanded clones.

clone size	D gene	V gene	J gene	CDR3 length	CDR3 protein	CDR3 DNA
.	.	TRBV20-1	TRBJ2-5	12	CSASEGQETQYF	TGCAGTGCTAGTGAGGGGCAAGAGACCCAGTACTTC
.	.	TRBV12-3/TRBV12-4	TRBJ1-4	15	CASSLSSGVGEKLFF	TGTGCCAGCAGTTTAAGTTCCGGGGTGGGAGAAAAACTGTTTTTT
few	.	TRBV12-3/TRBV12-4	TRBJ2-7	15	CASSPGPESSYEQYF	TGTGCCAGCAGTCCGGGACCGGAGAGCTCCTACGAGCAGTACTTC
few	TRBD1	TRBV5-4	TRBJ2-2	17	CASSLGGTVVSTGELFF	TGTGCCAGCAGCTTGGGGGGGACAGTGGTTTCTACCGGGGAGCTGTTTTTT
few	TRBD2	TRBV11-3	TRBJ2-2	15	CASRPGGRNTGELFF	TGTGCCAGCAGACCGGGCGGGAGGAACACCGGGGAGCTGTTTTTT
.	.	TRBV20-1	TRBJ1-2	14	CSARSQGRRFGYTF	TGCAGTGCTAGATCCCAGGGACGGAGGTTCGGCTACACCTTC
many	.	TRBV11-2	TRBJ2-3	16	CASSTLRGRSTDTQYF	TGTGCCAGCAGCACCTTGAGAGGGAGGAGCACAGATACGCAGTATTTT
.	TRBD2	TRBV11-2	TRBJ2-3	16	CASSLGGSGSGSTQYF	TGTGCCAGCAGCTTAGGGGGTAGCGGGAGTGGTAGTACGCAGTATTTT
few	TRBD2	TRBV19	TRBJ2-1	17	CASSPLSGQRERNEQFF	TGTGCCAGTAGCCCCCTATCGGGCCAGCGGGAGAGGAATGAGCAGTTCTTC
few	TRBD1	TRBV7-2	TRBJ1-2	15	CASSPGQGASYGYTF	TGTGCCAGCAGTCCGGGACAGGGGGCGAGCTATGGCTACACCTTC
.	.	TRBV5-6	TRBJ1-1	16	CASSLVAATRRTEAFF	TGTGCCAGCAGCTTGGTGGCGGCAACGAGGAGAACTGAAGCTTTCTTT
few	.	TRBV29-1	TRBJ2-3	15	CSVGDRFSSTDTQYF	TGCAGCGTTGGCGACAGATTTTCTAGCACAGATACGCAGTATTTT
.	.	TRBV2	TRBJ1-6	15	CASSERGPNNSPLHF	TGTGCCAGCAGTGAACGGGGACCGAATAATTCACCCCTCCACTTT
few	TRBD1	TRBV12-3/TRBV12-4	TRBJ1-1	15	CASSPMTGKNTEAFF	TGTGCCAGCAGTCCTATGACAGGGAAGAACACTGAAGCTTTCTTT
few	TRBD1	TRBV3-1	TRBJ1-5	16	CASSRDSPGSNQPQHF	TGTGCCAGCAGCCGGGACAGTCCCGGTAGCAATCAGCCCCAGCATTTT
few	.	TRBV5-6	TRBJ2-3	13	CASSPLHTDTQYF	TGTGCCAGCAGCCCCCTCCACACAGATACGCAGTATTTT
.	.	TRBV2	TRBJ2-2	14	CASSESGATGELFF	TGTGCCAGCAGTGAATCCGGGGCCACCGGGGAGCTGTTTTTT
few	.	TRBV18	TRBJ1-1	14	CASSVTGMNTEAFF	TGTGCCAGCTCAGTCACAGGTATGAACACTGAAGCTTTCTTT
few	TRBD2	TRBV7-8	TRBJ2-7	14	CASSQREGLMQQYF	TGTGCCAGCAGCCAGCGGGAGGGCCTAATGCAGCAGTACTTC
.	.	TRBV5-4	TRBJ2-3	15	CASRTPGTLPDTQYF	TGTGCCAGCAGAACTCCCGGGACACTTCCAGATACGCAGTATTTT
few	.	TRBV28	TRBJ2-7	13	CASSLQGTYEQYF	TGTGCCAGCAGTTTACAGGGGACCTACGAGCAGTACTTC